These 20 T cell receptor beta chains were all obtained from the same sample, sequenced in a study of blood T cell repertoires in COVID-19. The repertoire was sequenced with immunoSEQ multiplex PCR; TCRdb's copy has only in-frame clones and lacks some. The sample includes about 98,000 clones, 82% of them seen just once. The sequenced sample consisted of peripheral blood. Receptors originate from a man between 70 and 80 years old with active or convalescent COVID-19.

V usage is TRBV19 and J usage is TRBJ1-2; 8 positions match TRBD1. V gave up 3 bases and J gave up 5 bases; unmatched junction bases: 8. The CDR3 runs to 15 residues. From germline, CDR1 is LNHDA and CDR2 SQIVND (reference sequence). DNA of the CDR3: TGTGCCAGTAGTATCAGTGGACAGGGCCCATATGGCTACACCTTC. This gives the protein CASSISGQGPYGYTF. The full variable domain, rest sourced from reference TRBV19 and TRBJ1-2, is DGGITQSPKYLFRKEGQNVTLSCEQNLNHDAMYWYRQDPGQGLRLIYYSQIVNDFQKGDIAEGYSVSREKKESFPLTVTSAQKNPTAFYLCASSISGQGPYGYTFGSGTRLTVV.

The chain couples TRBV10-3 to TRBJ1-5; no definite D call. V lost 2 bases and J lost 6, with 14 bases in between. CDR1 is ENHRY and CDR2 is SYGVKD in the germline V gene. The CDR3 length is 15 residues. CDR3 bases: TGTGCCATCAGTGAGCGGGGAGAACCAGGTCAGCCCCAGCATTTT. Its translation: CAISERGEPGQPQHF.

J is TRBJ1-1 and V is TRBV18, with D perhaps TRBD1 (6 bases). This CDR3 contains 17 residues. CDR1 and CDR2 from the germline V gene are KGHSH and LQKENI. Trimming pared 3 bases from V and 2 bases from J, leaving 19 bases between. DNA of the CDR3: TGTGCCAGCTCACCTGGCGCAACCTACAGGGTTAACACTGAAGCTTTCTTT. Its protein product is CASSPGATYRVNTEAFF.

This clone was seen a handful of times. In nucleotides, the CDR3 is TGCGCCAGCAGCTACGAACGTCCGGTGCACGAGCAGTACTTC. Encoded protein: CASSYERPVHEQYF. This chain links TRBV5-1 with TRBJ2-7; D is unresolved. There are 14 residues in the CDR3. The V gene's germline CDR1 is SGHRS and CDR2 YFSETQ. Trimming removed 3 bases from V and 5 bases from J, with 15 bases in between.

V gene TRBV12-5 combines with J gene TRBJ2-5; the match to TRBD2 covers 14 bases. The CDR3 is made up of 15 amino acids. Losses at the gene ends were 5 bases for V and 5 bases for J; bases not matched to a gene: 4. Germline CDR1 and CDR2: LGHNT and FRNRAP. As DNA, the CDR3 is TGTGCTAGTGGTAGGACTAGCGGGGGGAGGGAGACCCAGTACTTC. Encoded protein: CASGRTSGGRETQYF.

This chain links TRBV2 with TRBJ2-1, with 11 bases that match TRBD2. The CDR3 is 16 amino acids. Germline CDR1 is SNHLY and CDR2 is FYNNEI. J gave up 2 bases and V 6 bases, and 6 bases lay outside the gene matches. The chain's CDR3 is CASSSRLAGPYNEQFF. DNA for the CDR3: TGTGCCAGCAGCTCCCGACTAGCGGGGCCCTACAATGAGCAGTTCTTC.

The gene calls are TRBV4-1 and TRBJ2-5; 13 nucleotides agree with TRBD2. Germline CDR1 is MGHRA and CDR2 is YSYEKL. The junction had 9 bases not matched to a gene; V was cut back by 5 bases and J by 3 bases. The CDR3 consists of 17 residues. CDR3 sequence reads: CASSEGLAGTLKETQYF. CDR3 nucleotide sequence: TGCGCCAGCAGCGAGGGACTAGCGGGGACACTGAAAGAGACCCAGTACTTC.

This sequence joins TRBV5-1 and TRBJ2-3; 8 positions match TRBD1. The length of the CDR3 is 16 residues. Unmatched junction bases numbered 5, after V lost 2 bases and J lost 0 bases. Germline V gives CDR1 SGHRS, CDR2 YFSETQ. CDR3 residues: CASSLGTGQSTDTQYF. CDR3 in DNA: TGCGCCAGCAGCTTAGGGACAGGTCAAAGCACAGATACGCAGTATTTT. The variable domain in full, completed from reference TRBV5-1 and TRBJ2-3, reads KAGVTQTPRYLIKTRGQQVTLSCSPISGHRSVSWYQQTPGQGLQFLFEYFSETQRNKGNFPGRFSGRQFSNSRSEMNVSTLELGDSALYLCASSLGTGQSTDTQYFGPGTRLTVL.

The sample holds one count of this clone. The chain employs TRBV6-5 and TRBJ1-2; no reliable D call. V lost 7 bases and J 7 bases, leaving 10 bases between the germline ends. This CDR3 has 11 residues. Germline values: CDR1 MNHEY, CDR2 SVGAGI. The CDR3 DNA reads as TGTGCCAGCAAAGGTGAGGGTGGCTACACCTTC. Its protein product is CASKGEGGYTF.

The CDR3 reads CASSYMSGNTGELFF. The DNA for the CDR3 is TGTGCCAGCAGTTATATGTCGGGAAACACCGGGGAGCTGTTTTTT. The chain has TRBV6-5 and TRBJ2-2; tentative D call: TRBD2 (5 bases). Germline V gene data show CDR1 as MNHEY and CDR2 as SVGAGI. This CDR3 has 15 amino acids. Trimming shortened V by 3 bases and J by 2 bases, and 10 bases separated the two germline ends.

This chain joins TRBV15 and TRBJ2-6, with D hard to call. The germline V gene has CDR1 LNHNV and CDR2 YYDKDF (reference sequence). The CDR3 has 15 residues. The V end was cut by 3 bases, the J end by 0 bases, with 6 bases between. The CDR3 loop reads CATSRAYSGANVLTF. The CDR3 region has the DNA TGTGCCACCAGCAGGGCTTACTCTGGGGCCAACGTCCTGACTTTC.

The V and J genes are TRBV7-9 and TRBJ2-5; D is possibly TRBD2 (6 bases). V lost 1 base and J lost 6, with 12 bases in between. Germline loops: CDR1 SEHNR, CDR2 FQNEAQ (reference sequence). The CDR3 runs 14 residues. In DNA, the CDR3 is TGTGCCAGCAGCTTAGATTGGGAGGCGAAGACCCAGTACTTC. It specifies CASSLDWEAKTQYF.

The CDR3 protein is CASSPLLAGNEKLFF. The CDR3 region has the DNA TGTGCCAGCAGTCCCCTTCTCGCAGGGAATGAAAAACTGTTTTTT. The chain carries TRBV6-5 and TRBJ1-4, with a weak D call TRBD1 (5 bases). Germline lookup yields CDR1 MNHEY and CDR2 SVGAGI. Trimming pared 5 bases from V and 5 bases from J, leaving 15 bases between. This CDR3 is built from 15 residues.

This clone was counted a single time. The J gene is TRBJ2-7, the V gene TRBV19, with TRBD1 matching 7 bases. Per the germline V gene, CDR1 is LNHDA and CDR2 is SQIVND (reference sequence). The CDR3 covers 15 residues. J gave up 3 bases and V 5 bases, and 10 bases lay outside the gene matches. CDR3 in amino acids: CASSAPRTGFYEQYF. The DNA of the CDR3 is TGTGCCAGTAGTGCTCCCCGGACAGGATTCTACGAGCAGTACTTC.

The V gene is TRBV7-9, the J gene TRBJ1-2, with 10 positions matching TRBD1. V was clipped by 8 bases and J by 4 bases; unmatched bases: 10. Per germline, CDR1 SEHNR and CDR2 FQNEAQ (reference sequence). The CDR3 runs 15 residues. DNA of the CDR3: TGTGCCAGCCGCGGTCCGGGACAGGGGAGCTATGGCTACACCTTC. Amino acid sequence: CASRGPGQGSYGYTF.

The chain uses TRBV10-2 and TRBJ2-1; 7 bases line up with TRBD2. The CDR3 totals 16 residues. The germline gives CDR1 WSHSY, CDR2 SAAADI. Unmatched junction bases numbered 8, after V lost 6 bases and J lost 0 bases. CDR3 sequence (DNA): TGCGCCAGCAGATTAGGAGCGGGGAGCTCCTACAATGAGCAGTTCTTC. It specifies CASRLGAGSSYNEQFF.

The sample holds a few counts of this clone. The rearrangement links TRBV2 to TRBJ2-5; D ambiguous. With 6 bases removed from V and 1 base from J, the gap between germline ends came to 3 bases. The V gene's germline CDR1 is SNHLY and CDR2 FYNNEI. The CDR3 covers 11 residues. CDR3 in amino acids: CASSLQETQYF. CDR3 DNA: TGTGCCAGCAGCCTCCAAGAGACCCAGTACTTC.

The gene calls are TRBV7-6 and TRBJ1-1, with no clear D. The CDR3 is 15 residues long. From germline, CDR1 is SGHVS and CDR2 FNYEAQ. Trimming took off 3 bases at V and 4 bases at J, with 15 bases between the two ends. DNA of the CDR3: TGTGCCAGCAGCTTCGAGGGAGGACGAGGCACTGAAGCTTTCTTT. This codes for CASSFEGGRGTEAFF.

The J gene is TRBJ2-3, the V gene TRBV11-3, with TRBD1 identical over 9 bases. Germline trimming cut 6 bases from V and 5 bases from J; bases unmatched to any gene: 3. Germline values: CDR1 SGHNT, CDR2 YENEEA. CDR3 length: 13 amino acids. CDR3 DNA: TGTGCCAGCAGACCGACAGGGGGAGATACGCAGTATTTT. Protein product: CASRPTGGDTQYF.

The gene calls are TRBV9 and TRBJ2-5; TRBD2 agrees at 9 bases. From germline, CDR1 is SGDLS and CDR2 YYNGEE. The CDR3 contains 17 residues. Germline trimming cut 0 bases from V and 4 bases from J; bases unmatched to any gene: 10. The CDR3 loop is CASSVGVGSGGLETQYF. The CDR3 DNA reads TGTGCCAGCAGCGTAGGCGTTGGTAGCGGGGGCTTAGAGACCCAGTACTTC. The full variable domain, its missing parts supplied by reference TRBV9 and TRBJ2-5, is DSGVTQTPKHLITATGQRVTLRCSPRSGDLSVYWYQQSLDQGLQFLIQYYNGEERAKGNILERFSAQQFPDLHSELNLSSLELGDSALYFCASSVGVGSGGLETQYFGPGTRLLVL.